The 5 T cell receptor beta chains listed next were all sequenced from one sample in a study of PD-1 blockade in classical Hodgkin lymphoma. Profiling relied on immunoSEQ multiplex PCR, and the TCRdb table lists in-frame clones only, not all of them. The table has 80,000 to 95,000 clones, approximately 86% seen once. Regarding time point: cycle 4 day 1 (C4D1), after five to seven weeks of nivolumab. All the patients suffered relapse after autologous stem cell transplantation, and brentuximab vedotin exposure differed. Sequenced here: peripheral blood mononuclear cells (PBMCs), sampled before the fourth cycle of nivolumab. The receptor source for this set is a human donor with classical Hodgkin lymphoma.

V and J are TRBV28 and TRBJ2-1; TRBD2 might be the D (6 bases). Germline CDR1 MDHEN, CDR2 SYDVKM. CDR3 size: 12 residues. Trimming pared 2 bases from V and 12 bases from J, leaving 11 bases between. The CDR3, as DNA: TGTGCCAGCAGTTTAAAAGAGGGAGGGCAGTTCTTC. Translated: CASSLKEGGQFF.

The chain uses TRBV7-6 and TRBJ2-5; TRBD1 agrees at 7 bases. Germline V CDR1 and CDR2: SGHVS, FNYEAQ. The CDR3 length is 16 residues. The junction had 10 bases not matched to a gene; V was cut back by 1 base and J by 5 bases. CDR3 sequence reads: CASSLGASTGFETQYF. The CDR3 DNA is TGTGCCAGCAGCTTAGGAGCCTCGACAGGGTTCGAGACCCAGTACTTC.

The chain links TRBV5-1 to TRBJ2-3; possible D gene TRBD2, 5 bases. The CDR3 extends over 12 amino acids. Germline CDR1 reads SGHRS; CDR2 reads YFSETQ. V was clipped by 5 bases and J by 4 bases, with 8 bases between them. The CDR3: CASRLGSDTQYF. In nucleotides, the CDR3 is TGCGCCAGCAGACTAGGATCAGATACGCAGTATTTT.

The chain joins TRBV5-6 to TRBJ2-7; 8 positions match TRBD2. Germline loops: CDR1 SGHDT, CDR2 YYEEEE. The CDR3 runs 12 residues. Unmatched junction bases numbered 1, after V lost 3 bases and J lost 5 bases. CDR3 residues: CASSSGGDEQYF. For the CDR3, the DNA is TGTGCCAGCAGCTCCGGGGGGGACGAGCAGTACTTC.

The J gene is TRBJ1-1, the V gene TRBV19; D might be TRBD1 (5 bases). CDR3 length: 14 residues. V was trimmed by 1 base and J by 4 bases, leaving 10 bases between them. CDR1 is LNHDA and CDR2 is SQIVND in the germline V gene (reference sequence). The chain's CDR3 is CASSIVGAGTEAFF. DNA for the CDR3: TGTGCCAGTAGTATAGTTGGGGCGGGCACTGAAGCTTTCTTT. The whole variable domain, filled in from reference TRBV19 and TRBJ1-1, reads DGGITQSPKYLFRKEGQNVTLSCEQNLNHDAMYWYRQDPGQGLRLIYYSQIVNDFQKGDIAEGYSVSREKKESFPLTVTSAQKNPTAFYLCASSIVGAGTEAFFGQGTRLTVV.